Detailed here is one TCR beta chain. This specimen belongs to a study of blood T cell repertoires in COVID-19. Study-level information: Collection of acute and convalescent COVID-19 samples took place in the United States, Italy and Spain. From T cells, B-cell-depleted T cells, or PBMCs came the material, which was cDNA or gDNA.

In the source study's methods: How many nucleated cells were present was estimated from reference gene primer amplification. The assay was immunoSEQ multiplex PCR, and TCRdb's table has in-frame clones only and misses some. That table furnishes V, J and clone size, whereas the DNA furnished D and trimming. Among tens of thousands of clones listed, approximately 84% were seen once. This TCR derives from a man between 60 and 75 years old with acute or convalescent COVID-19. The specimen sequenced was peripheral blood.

CDR3 sequence: CASSPSSTGYDTEAFF. In DNA form, the CDR3 reads TGTGCCAGCTCTCCTTCCAGTACAGGGTATGACACTGAAGCTTTCTTT. This chain joins TRBV18 and TRBJ1-1, with D possibly matching TRBD1 (6 bases). V lost 6 bases and J 3 bases, leaving 20 bases between the germline ends. CDR1 KGHSH and CDR2 LQKENI come from the germline V gene. The CDR3 is 16 residues long.